This is a list of T cell receptor beta chains from one sample in a study of T-cell reconstitution after alpha-beta-depleted transplantation in children. Each CDR3 protein is one row after TCRdb ran MiXCR on the PCR reads. This repertoire shows a few hundred thousand distinct CDR3 sequences, 10% to 15% found once; its top ten account for over 2%. Here the sequenced sample was PBMCs, mostly from graft donor cells, taken 360 days after TCRalphabeta/CD19-depleted stem cell transplant. The origin of the receptors is a male patient between 10 and 17 years old who had a stem cell transplant for acute myeloid leukemia, so the T cells may come from the graft donor. CDR3s include the opening cysteine and the closing phenylalanine or tryptophan. The D gene is left open where the match is weak. Some rows have no size entry. The others give once, few or many, or a class for an expanded clone.

v_gene,d_gene,abundance,j_gene,CDR3aa,CDR3nt
TRBV20-1,TRBD2,many,TRBJ2-1,CSAKLGGEQFF,TGCAGTGCTAAGCTCGGGGGGGAGCAGTTCTTC
TRBV6-1,TRBD1,once,TRBJ2-5,CATLGQGARETQYF,TGTGCCACCCTCGGACAGGGGGCGCGAGAGACCCAGTACTTC
TRBV30,TRBD1,few,TRBJ2-7,CAWSITGAPTYEQYF,TGTGCCTGGAGTATTACAGGGGCTCCAACCTACGAGCAGTACTTC
TRBV29-1,TRBD1,few,TRBJ2-7,CSVEDRGLGYEQYF,TGCAGCGTTGAGGACAGGGGGTTGGGTTACGAGCAGTACTTC
TRBV25-1,TRBD2,-,TRBJ2-7,CASSEARGLAGGPYEQYF,TGTGCCAGCAGTGAGGCCAGGGGACTAGCGGGAGGGCCCTACGAGCAGTACTTC
TRBV6-5,-,-,TRBJ2-1,CASSYGSVVGRYYNEQFF,TGTGCCAGCAGTTACGGCAGCGTGGTCGGTCGATACTACAATGAGCAGTTCTTC
TRBV24-1,-,many,TRBJ2-3,CATSDLRRQGTDTQYF,TGTGCCACCAGTGATTTGAGGCGTCAAGGGACAGATACGCAGTATTTT
TRBV20-1,-,-,TRBJ1-5,CSARDEKMGNQPQHF,TGCAGTGCTAGAGATGAAAAGATGGGCAATCAGCCCCAGCATTTT
TRBV28,-,-,TRBJ2-7,CASSHKYEQYF,TGTGCCAGCAGCCATAAATACGAGCAGTACTTC
TRBV29-1,TRBD1,few,TRBJ2-4,CSVEGQGNIQYF,TGCAGCGTTGAAGGACAGGGAAACATTCAGTACTTC
TRBV27,TRBD1,few,TRBJ2-7,CASSHRGLIDGEQYF,TGTGCCAGCAGTCACAGGGGGCTGATAGACGGCGAGCAGTACTTC
TRBV27,TRBD2,-,TRBJ2-7,CASSRVLELAGGYEQYF,TGTGCCAGCAGCCGAGTACTGGAGCTAGCGGGAGGCTACGAGCAGTACTTC
TRBV29-1,TRBD1,many,TRBJ2-7,CSVGGQLIYEQYF,TGCAGCGTTGGGGGACAGCTAATCTACGAGCAGTACTTC
TRBV6-2/TRBV6-3,-,many,TRBJ2-1,CASSYTVRTGVNEQFF,TGTGCCAGCAGTTACACGGTACGGACTGGAGTCAATGAGCAGTTCTTC
TRBV12-3/TRBV12-4,-,once,TRBJ2-2,CASSRRGGLFPGELFF,TGTGCCAGCAGTCGCCGCGGGGGCCTATTCCCCGGGGAGCTGTTTTTT
TRBV29-1,-,-,TRBJ1-3,CSVEGVRSGNTIYF,TGCAGCGTTGAAGGCGTCCGCTCTGGAAACACCATATATTTT
TRBV3-1,TRBD1,-,TRBJ2-1,CASSSTGGPYNEQFF,TGTGCCAGCAGTTCTACAGGGGGCCCCTACAATGAGCAGTTCTTC
TRBV6-5,TRBD2,many,TRBJ2-1,CASSYTRTSGNNEQFF,TGTGCCAGCAGTTACACCAGGACTAGCGGTAACAATGAGCAGTTCTTC
TRBV29-1,-,many,TRBJ2-6,CSVGGDLSGANVLTF,TGCAGCGTTGGGGGGGACCTCTCTGGGGCCAACGTCCTGACTTTC
TRBV7-9,TRBD1,-,TRBJ2-7,CASSGTVYTYEQYF,TGTGCCAGCAGTGGGACAGTATATACCTACGAGCAGTACTTC
TRBV20-1,TRBD2,few,TRBJ2-2,CSARDGTSGRVTGELFF,TGCAGTGCTAGAGACGGGACTAGCGGGAGGGTCACCGGGGAGCTGTTTTTT
TRBV12-3/TRBV12-4,-,few,TRBJ1-5,CASKGRRFGQPQHF,TGTGCCAGCAAGGGGAGACGGTTTGGTCAGCCCCAGCATTTT
TRBV21-1,-,few,TRBJ2-1,CASSKSSGHSYNEQFF,TGTGCCAGCAGCAAATCAAGCGGGCACTCCTACAATGAGCAGTTCTTC